This is a list of T cell receptor beta chains from one sample in a study of blood T cell repertoires in COVID-19. Repertoires were generated with immunoSEQ multiplex PCR, while TCRdb's copy carries only in-frame clones and drops some. The sample yields more than 150,000 clones, approximately 87% seen once. Sequencing was done on a sample of peripheral blood. All receptors come from a woman younger than 30 who had recovered from COVID-19. Both conserved end residues are part of each CDR3. A D gene is named only where the DNA matches it firmly. Clone size, where shown, is once, few, many, or a class for clones that have expanded.

j_call | clone_size | d_call | v_call | cdr3_nt | cdr3_aa
TRBJ1-5 | . | . | TRBV7-2 | TGTGCCAGCAGCTTAGGGGGCTATCAGCCCCAGCATTTT | CASSLGGYQPQHF
TRBJ1-2 | . | . | TRBV27 | TGTGCCAGCGGAGGGGTAAATAACTATGGCTACACCTTC | CASGGVNNYGYTF
TRBJ1-2 | . | . | TRBV5-8 | TGTGCCAGCAGCTTCACGGGACTAGGCTATGGCTACACCTTC | CASSFTGLGYGYTF
TRBJ1-2 | . | TRBD1 | TRBV5-6 | TGTGCCAGCAGCCCCGACAGGGGGTATGGCTACACCTTC | CASSPDRGYGYTF
TRBJ2-1 | . | TRBD1 | TRBV3-1/TRBV3-2 | TGTGCCAGCAGCTCCCTGAATCGGGACAGTTTCCCCAATGAGCAGTTCTTC | CASSSLNRDSFPNEQFF
TRBJ1-5 | . | . | TRBV7-9 | TGTGCCAGCAGCTTTTCAGGGGAAAATCAGCCCCAGCATTTT | CASSFSGENQPQHF
TRBJ2-4 | . | . | TRBV5-8 | TGTGCCAGCAGCTCTTCGACTAGGAAGACGAACATTCAGTACTTC | CASSSSTRKTNIQYF
TRBJ1-6 | . | TRBD1 | TRBV4-3 | TGCGCCAGCAGCCGGGACAGTGGAAATTCACCCCTCCACTTT | CASSRDSGNSPLHF
TRBJ2-1 | . | TRBD1 | TRBV9 | TGTGCCAGCAGCGTAGAAGGGACAGGTGTAGAGCAGTTCTTC | CASSVEGTGVEQFF
TRBJ2-5 | . | TRBD2 | TRBV6-2/TRBV6-3 | TGTGCCAGCAGTGAGCGGGAACACGAGACCCAGTACTTC | CASSEREHETQYF
TRBJ1-1 | . | . | TRBV7-2 | TGTGCCAGTACCTCCGGGGGTTGGAACACTGAAGCTTTCTTT | CASTSGGWNTEAFF
TRBJ2-3 | . | . | TRBV7-3 | TGTGCCAGCAGCTTAACCTCTAGTCGCACAGATACGCAGTATTTT | CASSLTSSRTDTQYF
TRBJ1-2 | . | . | TRBV7-2 | TGTGCCAGCAGCTCGCAGGGGCAGCCCTATGGCTACACCTTC | CASSSQGQPYGYTF
TRBJ2-7 | . | . | TRBV27 | TGTGCCAGCAGTTTAGTGGCAGGGCGCGAGCAGTACTTC | CASSLVAGREQYF
TRBJ2-2 | . | . | TRBV30 | TGTGCCTGGAGTGTAATGCGGCGGAACACCGGGGAGCTGTTTTTT | CAWSVMRRNTGELFF
TRBJ2-1 | once | TRBD2 | TRBV5-1 | TGCGCCAGCAGCTTTGACCTTAGACTAGCGGGGCTTTACAATGAGCAGTTCTTC | CASSFDLRLAGLYNEQFF
TRBJ2-1 | . | TRBD2 | TRBV10-3 | TGTGCCATCAGTGAAGGGCAGGGAGGGAATGAGCAGTTCTTC | CAISEGQGGNEQFF
TRBJ2-3 | . | TRBD1 | TRBV18 | TGTGCCAGCTCACATTTGGGACAGCACACAGATACGCAGTATTTT | CASSHLGQHTDTQYF
TRBJ1-1 | . | . | TRBV28 | TGTGCCAGCAGTTACGTGGGGGCGGGGAACACTGAAGCTTTCTTT | CASSYVGAGNTEAFF
TRBJ2-1 | . | TRBD2 | TRBV27 | TGTGCCAGCAGTTTAGGGACTAGCGGGTCCTCCTACAATGAGCAGTTCTTC | CASSLGTSGSSYNEQFF